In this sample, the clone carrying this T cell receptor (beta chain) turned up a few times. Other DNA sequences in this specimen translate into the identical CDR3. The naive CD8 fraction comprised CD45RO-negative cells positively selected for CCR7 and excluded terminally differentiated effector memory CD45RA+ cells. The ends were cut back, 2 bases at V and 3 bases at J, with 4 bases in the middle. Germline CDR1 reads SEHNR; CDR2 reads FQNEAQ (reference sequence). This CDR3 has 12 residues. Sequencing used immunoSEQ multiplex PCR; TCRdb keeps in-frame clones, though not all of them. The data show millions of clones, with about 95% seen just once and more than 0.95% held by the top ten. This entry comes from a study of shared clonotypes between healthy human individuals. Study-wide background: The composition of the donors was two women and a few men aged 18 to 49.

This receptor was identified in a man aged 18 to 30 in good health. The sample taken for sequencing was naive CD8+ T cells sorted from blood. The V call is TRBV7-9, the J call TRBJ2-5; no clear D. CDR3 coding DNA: TGTGCCAGCAGCTTAATGGAAGAGACCCAGTACTTC. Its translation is CASSLMEETQYF. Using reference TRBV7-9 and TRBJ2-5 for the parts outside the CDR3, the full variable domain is DTGVSQNPRHKITKRGQNVTFRCDPISEHNRLYWYRQTLGQGPEFLTYFQNEAQLEKSRLLSDRFSAERPKGSFSTLEIQRTEQGDSAMYLCASSLMEETQYFGPGTRLLVL.